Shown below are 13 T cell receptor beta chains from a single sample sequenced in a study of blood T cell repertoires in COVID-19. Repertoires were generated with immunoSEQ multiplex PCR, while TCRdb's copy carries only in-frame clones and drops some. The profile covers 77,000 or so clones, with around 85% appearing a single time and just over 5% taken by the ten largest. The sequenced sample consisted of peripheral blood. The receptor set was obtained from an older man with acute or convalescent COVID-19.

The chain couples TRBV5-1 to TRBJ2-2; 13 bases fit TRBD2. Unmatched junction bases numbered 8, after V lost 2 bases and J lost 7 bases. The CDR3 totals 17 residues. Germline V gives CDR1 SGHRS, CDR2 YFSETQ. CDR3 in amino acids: CASSLLAGGLPGGELFF. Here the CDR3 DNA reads TGCGCCAGCAGCTTACTAGCGGGAGGGCTTCCTGGCGGGGAGCTGTTTTTT. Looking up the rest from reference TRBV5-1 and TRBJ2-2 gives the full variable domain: KAGVTQTPRYLIKTRGQQVTLSCSPISGHRSVSWYQQTPGQGLQFLFEYFSETQRNKGNFPGRFSGRQFSNSRSEMNVSTLELGDSALYLCASSLLAGGLPGGELFFGEGSRLTVL.

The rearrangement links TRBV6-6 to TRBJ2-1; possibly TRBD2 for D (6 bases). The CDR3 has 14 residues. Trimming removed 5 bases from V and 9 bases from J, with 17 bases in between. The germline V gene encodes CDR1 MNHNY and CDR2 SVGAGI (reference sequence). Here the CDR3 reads CASSAGGRGGEQFF. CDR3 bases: TGTGCCAGCAGTGCTGGGGGACGGGGAGGTGAGCAGTTCTTC.

The CDR3 region is CASSLVLLDSYEQYF. The CDR3 DNA reads TGTGCCAGCAGCTTAGTACTCCTGGACAGCTACGAGCAGTACTTC. The chain recombines TRBV7-2 with TRBJ2-7; D perhaps matches TRBD1 (6 bases). In germline, CDR1 is SGHTA, CDR2 FQGNSA. CDR3 length: 15 amino acids. The germline V and J ends were trimmed by 1 base and 3 bases, with 13 bases remaining between them.

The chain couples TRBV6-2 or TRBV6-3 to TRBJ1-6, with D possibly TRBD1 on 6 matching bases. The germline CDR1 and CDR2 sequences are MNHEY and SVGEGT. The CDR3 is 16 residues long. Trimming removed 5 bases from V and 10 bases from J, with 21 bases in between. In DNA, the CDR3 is TGTGCCAGCAGTCCGAAAATCCGGGACATTTTATCACCCCTCCACTTT. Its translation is CASSPKIRDILSPLHF.

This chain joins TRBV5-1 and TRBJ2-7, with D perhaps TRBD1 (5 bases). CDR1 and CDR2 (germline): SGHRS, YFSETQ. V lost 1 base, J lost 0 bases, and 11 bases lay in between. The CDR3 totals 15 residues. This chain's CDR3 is CASSLTQAASYEQYF. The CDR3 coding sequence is TGCGCCAGCAGCTTGACACAGGCCGCCTCCTACGAGCAGTACTTC.

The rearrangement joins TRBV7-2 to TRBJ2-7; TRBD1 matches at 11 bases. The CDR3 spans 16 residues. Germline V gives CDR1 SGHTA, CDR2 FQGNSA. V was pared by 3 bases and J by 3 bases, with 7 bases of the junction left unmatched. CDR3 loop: CASSFMGQGDFYEQYF. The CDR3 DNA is TGTGCCAGCAGCTTTATGGGACAGGGGGATTTCTACGAGCAGTACTTC. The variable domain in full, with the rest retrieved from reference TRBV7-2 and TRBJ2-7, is GAGVSQSPSNKVTEKGKDVELRCDPISGHTALYWYRQSLGQGLEFLIYFQGNSAPDKSGLPSDRFSAERTGGSVSTLTIQRTQQEDSAVYLCASSFMGQGDFYEQYFGPGTRLTVT.

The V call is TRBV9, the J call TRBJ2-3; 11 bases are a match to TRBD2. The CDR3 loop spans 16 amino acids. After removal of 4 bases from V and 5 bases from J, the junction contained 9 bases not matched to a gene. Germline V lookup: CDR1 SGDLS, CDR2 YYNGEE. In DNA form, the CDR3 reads TGTGCCAGCAGCCTGGGACTAGCGGACTCCTTAGATACGCAGTATTTT. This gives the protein CASSLGLADSLDTQYF.

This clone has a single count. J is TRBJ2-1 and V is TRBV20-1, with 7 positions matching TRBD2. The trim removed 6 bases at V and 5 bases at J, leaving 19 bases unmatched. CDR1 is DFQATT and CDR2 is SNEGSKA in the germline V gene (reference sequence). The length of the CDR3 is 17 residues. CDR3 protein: CSASGPLAVSNNNEQFF. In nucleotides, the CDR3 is TGCAGTGCCAGTGGGCCTCTAGCGGTTTCAAACAACAATGAGCAGTTCTTC.

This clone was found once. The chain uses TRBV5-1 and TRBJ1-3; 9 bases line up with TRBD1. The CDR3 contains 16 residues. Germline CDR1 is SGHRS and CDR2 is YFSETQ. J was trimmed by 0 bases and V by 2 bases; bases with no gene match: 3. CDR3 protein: CASSFGDRVSGNTIYF. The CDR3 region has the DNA TGCGCCAGCAGCTTTGGGGACAGGGTCTCTGGAAACACCATATATTTT. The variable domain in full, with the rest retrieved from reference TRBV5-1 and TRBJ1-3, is KAGVTQTPRYLIKTRGQQVTLSCSPISGHRSVSWYQQTPGQGLQFLFEYFSETQRNKGNFPGRFSGRQFSNSRSEMNVSTLELGDSALYLCASSFGDRVSGNTIYFGEGSWLTVV.

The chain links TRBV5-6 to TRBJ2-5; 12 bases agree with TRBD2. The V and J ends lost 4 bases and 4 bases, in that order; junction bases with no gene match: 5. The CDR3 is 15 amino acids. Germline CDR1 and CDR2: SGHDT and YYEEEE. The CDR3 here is CASSGGLAGVETQYF. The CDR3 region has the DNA TGTGCCAGCAGCGGGGGACTAGCGGGTGTAGAGACCCAGTACTTC. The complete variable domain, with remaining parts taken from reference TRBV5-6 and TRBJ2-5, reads DAGVTQSPTHLIKTRGQQVTLRCSPKSGHDTVSWYQQALGQGPQFIFQYYEEEERQRGNFPDRFSGHQFPNYSSELNVNALLLGDSALYLCASSGGLAGVETQYFGPGTRLLVL.

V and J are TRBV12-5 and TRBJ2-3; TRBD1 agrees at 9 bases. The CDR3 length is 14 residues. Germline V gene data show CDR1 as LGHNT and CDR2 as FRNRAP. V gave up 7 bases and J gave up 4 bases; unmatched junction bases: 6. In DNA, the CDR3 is TGTGCTAGTGCCCGGGACAGGGTTTCAGATACGCAGTATTTT. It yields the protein CASARDRVSDTQYF.

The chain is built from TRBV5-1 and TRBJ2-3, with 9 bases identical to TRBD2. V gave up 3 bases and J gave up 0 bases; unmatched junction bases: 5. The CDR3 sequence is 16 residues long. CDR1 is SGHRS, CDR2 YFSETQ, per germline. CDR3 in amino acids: CASSSTSGGSTDTQYF. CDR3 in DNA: TGCGCCAGCAGCTCGACTAGCGGTGGCAGCACAGATACGCAGTATTTT.

The CDR3: CASSTTGGNEKLFF. For the CDR3, the DNA is TGCGCCAGCAGCACGACAGGGGGGAATGAAAAACTGTTTTTT. This sequence joins TRBV5-1 and TRBJ1-4, with TRBD1 identical over 9 bases. The CDR3 is 14 amino acids. Germline assignment: CDR1 SGHRS and CDR2 YFSETQ. Trimming at V came to 4 bases and at J to 5 bases, leaving 3 bases not matched to a gene.